This TCR beta chain was captured by sequencing in a study of shared clonotypes between healthy human individuals. Profiled with immunoSEQ multiplex PCR; TCRdb holds only in-frame clones, not every one. The data hold hundreds of thousands of clones, with around three quarters observed a single time. V shed 6 bases and J shed 1 base, with 15 bases lying between them. Germline CDR1 reads SQVTM; CDR2 reads ANQGSEA. The CDR3 is 14 amino acids. This clonotype originated in a woman aged 40 to 55 in good health. Some clones in this sample may be carry-over from other donors' samples. The chain has TRBV29-1 and TRBJ1-1, with D perhaps matching TRBD1 (6 bases). The sample comprised PBMCs. CDR3 sequence reads: CSVPAGEANTEAFF. The CDR3 region has the DNA TGCAGCGTACCTGCAGGGGAGGCGAACACTGAAGCTTTCTTT.